These 2 T cell receptor beta chains originate from one sample sequenced in a study of graft-versus-host responses after intestinal transplantation. These TCRs are of unknown antigen specificity. Clones were read by immunoSEQ multiplex PCR, and TCRdb kept only the in-frame ones, dropping some. This table has around 100,000 clones, just over 90% appearing once. The sequencing used unstimulated CD4+ T cells sorted from spleen or lymph node cells, collected before transplant. These receptors were taken from a human donor who was the organ donor for an intestinal transplant.

The chain uses TRBV18 and TRBJ2-5; D possibly corresponds to TRBD1 (6 bases). CDR1 and CDR2 (germline): KGHSH, LQKENI. Trimming pared 1 base from V and 5 bases from J, leaving 14 bases between. This CDR3 is built from 15 residues. CDR3 sequence (DNA): TGTGCCAGCTCACCACGTCAGGGGAGCGGCGAGACCCAGTACTTC. Protein product: CASSPRQGSGETQYF.

J is TRBJ2-1 and V is TRBV4-2, with D perhaps TRBD1 (5 bases). Trimming pared 3 bases from V and 1 base from J, leaving 7 bases between. In germline, CDR1 is LGHNA, CDR2 YNFKEQ. This CDR3 is built from 14 residues. CDR3 loop: CASSHTGSYNEQFF. As DNA, the CDR3 is TGTGCCAGCAGCCATACAGGATCCTACAATGAGCAGTTCTTC.